This note documents a single TCR beta chain sequence. The antigen this receptor binds is unknown. One base away there is no much larger clone; base qualities are not given. As encoded in the germline V gene (reference sequence), CDR1 is SEHNR while CDR2 is FQNEAQ. The CDR3 contains 14 residues, cysteine and phenylalanine counted. Only CDR3 DNA remains: 42 bases, in frame from the first base. The junction carries 13 bases between V and J, which are trimmed by 5 bases and 3 bases respectively. TCRbeta CDR3 regions were amplified from genomic DNA using the immunoSEQ Assay, a bias-controlled multiplex PCR. In the source study's methods: The number of nucleated cells in each sample was estimated from the amplification of reference gene primers within the assay. To quantify the absolute abundance of each unique TCRbeta CDR3 rearrangement, sequence reads were collapsed and filtered. Productive Simpson clonality was computed per sample as the square root of Simpson's diversity index over productive rearrangements. TCRdb obtained this table from immuneACCESS and retained in-frame rearrangements with V and J assigned. These tables miss some clones; where compared with another copy, unresolved V genes account for less than half of the shortfall, and the remainder is unexplained. The V and J calls and clone size were taken over from that table, and D and trimming were inferred from the DNA. The sample contains about 97,000 clones, 80% to 90% of them found a single time. The ten largest clonotypes hold 9.5% to 10% of the sample.

Each collaborating institution followed its own protocols to collect whole blood in K2EDTA tubes. Collaborator samples were shipped for TCRbeta analysis as frozen whole blood, isolated PBMCs, or DNA extracted from either sample type. This entry is derived from a study of blood T cell repertoires in COVID-19 (dated by TCRdb to between 2020 and 2021). Regarding the study in general: Samples from collaborators originated in the United States, Italy and Spain and spanned both the acute and convalescent phases of COVID-19. Sample metadata almost always included a de-identified subject ID, COVID-19 status, age in years and sex. The dataset comprised deeply sampled blood TCRbeta repertoires from subjects exposed to, actively infected with, or recovered from COVID-19. Where HLA class I and class II types were available, the types were taken from metadata supplied by the sample provider, not from assay-based typing. The prospective study material was composed of cDNA or gDNA derived from T cells, B-cell-depleted T cells, or PBMCs. Samples were obtained from the ongoing ImmuneRACE study (first 160 participants) and from over 1,000 subjects provided by 6 global collaborators. The repertoires were released in a freely available public database intended as a resource for research on the immune response to SARS-CoV-2.

On the study overall, not on this receptor specifically: How much clinical and demographic metadata was included differed by source and by participant, and the metadata was provided uncurated.

Specimen: peripheral blood. The chain couples TRBV7-9 to TRBJ1-1, with the D gene not confidently named. The receptor was isolated from a man aged 40-49 years with active or convalescent COVID-19. The DNA sequence is as follows: TGTGCCAGCAGCCCTACTCGGGAATACACTGAAGCTTTCTTT. This yields the protein CASSPTREYTEAFF.